Below are 8 T cell receptor beta chains sequenced from a single sample in a study of T cells after yellow fever vaccination. TCRdb re-called the 5' RACE reads with MiXCR, one entry per CDR3 protein. The sample yields 13,000 or so distinct CDR3 sequences, 4% to 6% seen once. The specimen was PBMCs, either bulk or a sorted T-cell subset (CD4+, CD8+, memory, or dextramer-sorted; not recorded which), collected 45 days after the yellow fever booster vaccination. The receptors originated from a man in his thirties or forties who received the YFV17D yellow fever vaccine.

This clonotype was observed many times. The gene calls are TRBV20-1 and TRBJ2-4; TRBD1 aligns across 8 bases. V lost 6 bases, J lost 3 bases, and 7 bases stayed unmatched. Germline values: CDR1 DFQATT, CDR2 SNEGSKA (reference sequence). This CDR3 comprises 14 residues. Written as DNA, the CDR3 is TGCAGTGCCCCGACAGGGGAAGTCAAAAACATTCAGTACTTC. It codes for CSAPTGEVKNIQYF.

Many counts were recorded for this clonotype. J is TRBJ2-5 and V is TRBV7-9; possibly TRBD2 for D (5 bases). CDR1 is SEHNR and CDR2 is FQNEAQ in the germline V gene (reference sequence). The CDR3 has 15 amino acids. V was shortened by 0 bases and J by 6 bases, with 14 bases between the two germline ends. Written as DNA, the CDR3 is TGTGCCAGCAGCTTAGCGTCCGACTACCGGAAGACCCAGTACTTC. This translates into CASSLASDYRKTQYF.

This clonotype occurred many times. The rearrangement joins TRBV20-1 to TRBJ2-2; TRBD1 might be the D (5 bases). CDR3 length: 14 amino acids. Germline V lookup: CDR1 DFQATT, CDR2 SNEGSKA (reference sequence). V lost 3 bases to trimming and J lost 2 bases, with 10 bases between them. CDR3 loop: CSASRQHNTGELFF. The CDR3 DNA reads TGCAGTGCTAGTAGACAGCATAACACCGGGGAGCTGTTTTTT.

This clonotype was counted at least ten times. The chain links TRBV5-1 to TRBJ1-2; D gene uncertain. V was pared by 0 bases and J by 5 bases, with 8 bases between. The CDR3 extends over 13 amino acids. The germline gives CDR1 SGHRS, CDR2 YFSETQ. The CDR3 loop reads CASSLGQSYGYTF. The CDR3 DNA follows: TGCGCCAGCAGCTTGGGGCAGTCTTATGGCTACACCTTC.

At least ten counts were recorded for this clonotype. The CDR3 is CASSFSGVGETQYF. DNA for the CDR3: TGTGCCAGCAGTTTTTCGGGGGTCGGCGAGACCCAGTACTTC. V and J are TRBV12-3 or TRBV12-4 and TRBJ2-5, with a possible D match to TRBD2 (6 bases). The CDR3 covers 14 residues. V lost 3 bases, J lost 5 bases, and 13 bases lay in between.

This clonotype was seen ten or more times. The rearrangement joins TRBV5-1 to TRBJ2-5; D remains unclear. The germline V gene has CDR1 SGHRS and CDR2 YFSETQ. The CDR3 covers 13 residues. Trimming removed 0 bases from V and 1 base from J, with 4 bases in between. The CDR3 bases are TGCGCCAGCAGCTTGGGACTCCAAGAGACCCAGTACTTC. Amino acids: CASSLGLQETQYF.

This clonotype came up many times. The chain uses TRBV6-2 or TRBV6-3 and TRBJ2-7; D unclear. The CDR3 contains 14 residues. Germline CDR1 reads MNHEY; CDR2 reads SVGEGT. The V end was cut by 5 bases, the J end by 5 bases, with 16 bases between. Written as DNA, the CDR3 is TGTGCCAGCAGTCGGGCACTATTCCTCCACGAGCAGTACTTC. It is translated as CASSRALFLHEQYF.

This clonotype was recorded at least ten times. The chain carries TRBV19 and TRBJ2-1; 11 nucleotides match TRBD2. Germline CDR1 reads LNHDA; CDR2 reads SQIVND (reference sequence). The J segment lost 3 bases and the V segment lost 5 bases, leaving 3 bases of the junction unmatched. CDR3 length equals 15 residues. CDR3 bases: TGTGCCAGTAGTGAGGGACTAGCGGTCTACAATGAGCAGTTCTTC. As protein: CASSEGLAVYNEQFF.